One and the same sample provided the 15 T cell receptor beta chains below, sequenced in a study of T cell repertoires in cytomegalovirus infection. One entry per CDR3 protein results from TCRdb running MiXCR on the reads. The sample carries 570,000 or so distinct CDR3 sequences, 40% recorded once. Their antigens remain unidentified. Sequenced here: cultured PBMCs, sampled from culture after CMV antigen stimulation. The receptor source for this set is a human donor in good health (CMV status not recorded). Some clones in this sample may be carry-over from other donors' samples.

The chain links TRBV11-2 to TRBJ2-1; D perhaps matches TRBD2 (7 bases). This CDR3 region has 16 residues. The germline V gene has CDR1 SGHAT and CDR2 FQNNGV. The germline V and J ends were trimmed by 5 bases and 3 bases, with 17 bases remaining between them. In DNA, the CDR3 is TGTGCCAGCAGCCCTAGAGGGGGGGCCTTCTACAATGAGCAGTTCTTC. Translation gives CASSPRGGAFYNEQFF.

CDR3 residues: CASSVMGTGGEKLFF. CDR3 DNA: TGTGCCAGCAGCGTAATGGGGACAGGGGGCGAAAAACTGTTTTTT. The chain joins TRBV9 to TRBJ1-4; 12 bases line up with TRBD1. V lost 1 base to trimming and J lost 8 bases; unmatched junction nucleotides: 3. The CDR3 has 15 amino acids. The germline V gene encodes CDR1 SGDLS and CDR2 YYNGEE.

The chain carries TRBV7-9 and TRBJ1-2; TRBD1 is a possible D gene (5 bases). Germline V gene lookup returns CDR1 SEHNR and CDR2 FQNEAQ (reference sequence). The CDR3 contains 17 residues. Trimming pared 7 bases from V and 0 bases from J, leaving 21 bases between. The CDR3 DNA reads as TGTGCCAGCAACCTTTGGGGCCGTCTGAATTCTAACTATGGCTACACCTTC. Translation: CASNLWGRLNSNYGYTF.

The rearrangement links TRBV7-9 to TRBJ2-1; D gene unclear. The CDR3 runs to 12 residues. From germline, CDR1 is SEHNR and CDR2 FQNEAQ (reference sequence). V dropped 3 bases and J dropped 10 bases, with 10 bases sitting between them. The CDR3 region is CASSFGPGEQFF. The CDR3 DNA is TGTGCCAGCAGCTTTGGACCCGGGGAGCAGTTCTTC.

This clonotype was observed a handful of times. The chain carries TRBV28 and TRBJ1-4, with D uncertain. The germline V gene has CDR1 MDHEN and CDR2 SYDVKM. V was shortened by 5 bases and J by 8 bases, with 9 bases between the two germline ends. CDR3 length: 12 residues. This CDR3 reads CASSAPREKLFF. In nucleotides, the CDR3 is TGTGCCAGCAGTGCCCCGAGGGAAAAACTGTTTTTT.

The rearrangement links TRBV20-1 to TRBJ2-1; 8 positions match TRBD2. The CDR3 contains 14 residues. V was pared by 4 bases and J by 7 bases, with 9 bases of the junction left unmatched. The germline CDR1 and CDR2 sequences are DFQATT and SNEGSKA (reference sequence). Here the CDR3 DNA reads TGCAGTGCTACCATAGCGGGATCGAGGAATGAGCAGTTCTTC. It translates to CSATIAGSRNEQFF.

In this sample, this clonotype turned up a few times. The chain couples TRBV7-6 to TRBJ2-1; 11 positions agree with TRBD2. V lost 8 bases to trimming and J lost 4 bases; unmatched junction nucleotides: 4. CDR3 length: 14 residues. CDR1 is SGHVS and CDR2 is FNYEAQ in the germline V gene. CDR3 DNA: TGTGCCAGCGCTAGCGGGGGGCGGTACAATGAGCAGTTCTTC. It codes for CASASGGRYNEQFF.

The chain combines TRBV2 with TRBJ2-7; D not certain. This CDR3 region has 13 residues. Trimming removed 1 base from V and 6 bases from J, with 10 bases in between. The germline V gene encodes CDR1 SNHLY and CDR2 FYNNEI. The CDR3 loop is CASSEESGSEQYF. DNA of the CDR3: TGTGCCAGCAGTGAAGAATCAGGTAGCGAGCAGTACTTC.

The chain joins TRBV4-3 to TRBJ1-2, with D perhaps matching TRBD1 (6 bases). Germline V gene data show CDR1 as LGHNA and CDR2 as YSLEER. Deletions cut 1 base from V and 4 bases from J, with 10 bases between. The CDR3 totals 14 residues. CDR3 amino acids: CASSQGGHLYGYTF. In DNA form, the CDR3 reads TGCGCCAGCAGCCAAGGGGGACACCTCTATGGCTACACCTTC.

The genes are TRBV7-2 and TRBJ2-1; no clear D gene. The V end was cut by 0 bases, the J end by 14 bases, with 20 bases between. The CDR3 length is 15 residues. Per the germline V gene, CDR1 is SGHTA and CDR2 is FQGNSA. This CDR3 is CASSLALGPGVVKFF. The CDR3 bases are TGTGCCAGCAGCTTAGCTCTTGGACCCGGAGTGGTGAAGTTCTTC.

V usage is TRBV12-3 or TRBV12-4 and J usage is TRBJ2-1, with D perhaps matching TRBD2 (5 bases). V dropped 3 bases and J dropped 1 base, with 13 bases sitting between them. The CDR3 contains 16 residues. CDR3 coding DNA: TGTGCCAGCAGTTTCGGTGAAGGGAGATCCTACAATGAGCAGTTCTTC. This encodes CASSFGEGRSYNEQFF.

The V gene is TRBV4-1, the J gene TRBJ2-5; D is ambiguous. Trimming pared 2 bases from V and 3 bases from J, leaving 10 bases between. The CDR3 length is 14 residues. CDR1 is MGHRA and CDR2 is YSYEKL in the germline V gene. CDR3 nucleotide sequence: TGCGCCAGCAGCCAACTCGGGCTAAAAGAGACCCAGTACTTC. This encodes CASSQLGLKETQYF.

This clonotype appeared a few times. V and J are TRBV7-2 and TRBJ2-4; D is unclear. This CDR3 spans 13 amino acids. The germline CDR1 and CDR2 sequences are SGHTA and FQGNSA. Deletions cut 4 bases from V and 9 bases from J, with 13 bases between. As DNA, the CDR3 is TGTGCCAGCAGCTGGACGTTAGCTACCATTCAGTACTTC. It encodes CASSWTLATIQYF.

The CDR3 coding sequence is TGTGCCAGCAGGCCAGGGGTAGGGGATACGCAGTATTTT. It yields the protein CASRPGVGDTQYF. The V gene is TRBV7-2, the J gene TRBJ2-3, with D perhaps matching TRBD1 (6 bases). Germline V gene sequence: CDR1 SGHTA, CDR2 FQGNSA. The CDR3 is 13 amino acids. Trimming cost V 6 bases and J 6 bases, with 13 bases left between them.

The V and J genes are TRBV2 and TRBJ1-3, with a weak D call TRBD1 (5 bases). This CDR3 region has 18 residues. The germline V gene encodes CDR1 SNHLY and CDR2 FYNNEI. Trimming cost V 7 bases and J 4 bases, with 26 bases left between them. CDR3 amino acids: CASIRKGRTFPGGNTIYF. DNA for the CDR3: TGTGCCAGCATTCGTAAGGGACGAACGTTCCCGGGAGGAAACACCATATATTTT.